These 27 T cell receptor beta chains share one sample of origin, sequenced in a study of blood T cell repertoires in COVID-19. Using immunoSEQ multiplex PCR, the repertoire was profiled, and TCRdb retains in-frame clones only, with some absent. In the table there are hundreds of thousands of clones, roughly 86% of which are singletons. The sample consisted of PBMCs or T cells enriched from blood (not recorded which). These receptors came from a woman between 40 and 50 years old with acute COVID-19.

This chain joins TRBV30 and TRBJ1-3; no clear D. CDR3 length: 13 residues. V dropped 2 bases and J dropped 0 bases, with 5 bases sitting between them. Germline V gene data show CDR1 as GTSNPN and CDR2 as SVGIG (reference sequence). The CDR3 coding sequence is TGTGCCTGGAGTCTAGTCTCTGGAAACACCATATATTTT. Amino acids: CAWSLVSGNTIYF.

This sequence joins TRBV5-1 and TRBJ2-5; 7 positions match TRBD1. CDR3 length: 14 residues. Germline trimming cut 1 base from V and 2 bases from J; bases unmatched to any gene: 2. The germline V gene has CDR1 SGHRS and CDR2 YFSETQ. The CDR3 spells CASSLTGDQETQYF. The CDR3 DNA is TGCGCCAGCAGCTTGACAGGGGATCAAGAGACCCAGTACTTC.

This rearrangement joins TRBV27 to TRBJ2-1; 7 bases line up with TRBD1. CDR1 is MNHEY and CDR2 is SMNVEV in the germline V gene (reference sequence). Trimming cost V 6 bases and J 7 bases; bases outside gene matches: 15. The CDR3 runs to 16 residues. The CDR3 spells CASSDDRASRRNEQFF. The CDR3 coding sequence is TGTGCCAGCAGCGACGACAGGGCTAGTCGTCGGAATGAGCAGTTCTTC.

This clone has only one observation. V gene TRBV6-5 combines with J gene TRBJ2-7, with D unclear. From germline, CDR1 is MNHEY and CDR2 SVGAGI. The CDR3 spans 13 residues. V shed 4 bases and J shed 6 bases, with 13 bases lying between them. CDR3 in amino acids: CASSWALISEQYF. CDR3 DNA sequence: TGTGCCAGCAGTTGGGCCTTGATCAGCGAGCAGTACTTC.

The chain recombines TRBV5-1 with TRBJ2-2, with 10 bases that match TRBD1. The germline gives CDR1 SGHRS, CDR2 YFSETQ. This CDR3 is 16 amino acids long. The V and J ends lost 0 bases and 6 bases, in that order; junction bases with no gene match: 5. CDR3 residues: CASSLGQGAHAGELFF. Here the CDR3 DNA reads TGCGCCAGCAGCTTGGGACAGGGGGCGCACGCCGGGGAGCTGTTTTTT.

The chain joins TRBV6-5 to TRBJ2-1; D gene unclear. CDR1 and CDR2 from the germline V gene are MNHEY and SVGAGI. V was cut by 8 bases and J by 7 bases, with 9 bases left in between. The CDR3 spans 11 residues. CDR3 DNA sequence: TGTGCCAGCGCGTCACAGAATGAGCAGTTCTTC. Protein product: CASASQNEQFF.

V is TRBV13 and J is TRBJ1-2; D is unresolved. Trimming took 3 bases from V and 4 from J, leaving 9 bases between them. Germline CDR1 and CDR2: PRHDT and FYEKMQ (reference sequence). This CDR3 comprises 13 residues. The CDR3 spells CASSLERSYGYTF. CDR3 DNA: TGTGCCAGCAGCTTGGAGAGGAGCTATGGCTACACCTTC. Using reference TRBV13 and TRBJ1-2 for the parts outside the CDR3, the full variable domain is AAGVIQSPRHLIKEKRETATLKCYPIPRHDTVYWYQQGPGQDPQFLISFYEKMQSDKGSIPDRFSAQQFSDYHSELNMSSLELGDSALYFCASSLERSYGYTFGSGTRLTVV.

J is TRBJ1-6 and V is TRBV7-2; possible D gene TRBD1, 5 bases. With 1 base removed from V and 12 bases from J, the gap between germline ends came to 13 bases. Germline assignment: CDR1 SGHTA and CDR2 FQGNSA. The CDR3 totals 14 residues. Written as DNA, the CDR3 is TGTGCCAGCAGCTTAGAAACAGGACAAATACCCCTCCACTTT. This encodes CASSLETGQIPLHF.

This clone showed up just once. This rearrangement joins TRBV19 to TRBJ2-7; TRBD2 is a possible D gene (5 bases). The ends were cut back, 2 bases at V and 0 bases at J, with 8 bases in the middle. This CDR3 is 14 amino acids long. CDR1 and CDR2 (germline): LNHDA, SQIVND (reference sequence). CDR3 DNA: TGTGCCAGTAGTATACAAGGGAGCTCCTACGAGCAGTACTTC. It codes for CASSIQGSSYEQYF.

Points on this clone: The same CDR3 also results from other DNA sequences found in this sample. The rearrangement uses TRBV29-1 and TRBJ1-2; 7 bases are shared with TRBD1. This CDR3 spans 13 amino acids. V lost 3 bases to trimming and J lost 2 bases; unmatched junction nucleotides: 3. The V gene's germline CDR1 is SQVTM and CDR2 ANQGSEA. This CDR3 reads CSVDPGGNYGYTF. In nucleotides, the CDR3 is TGCAGCGTTGATCCAGGGGGGAACTATGGCTACACCTTC.

As to this clone: Within the sample, other DNA sequences also encode this same CDR3. The chain uses TRBV5-4 and TRBJ1-3, with TRBD1 matching over 7 bases. The CDR3 length is 15 residues. Germline CDR1 and CDR2: SGHNT and YYREEE (reference sequence). V lost 4 bases to trimming and J lost 0 bases; unmatched junction nucleotides: 4. The CDR3, as DNA: TGTGCCAGCAGCCTGGACAGGCGCTCTGGAAACACCATATATTTT. Protein product: CASSLDRRSGNTIYF.

This chain joins TRBV7-8 and TRBJ1-1; D remains unclear. CDR3 size: 15 residues. Germline CDR1 and CDR2: SGHVS and FQNEAQ. Trimming took 2 bases from V and 0 from J, leaving 10 bases between them. DNA of the CDR3: TGTGCCAGCAGCTTAAATGCGGGGTTGAACACTGAAGCTTTCTTT. It specifies CASSLNAGLNTEAFF.

The CDR3 here is CASSYTTGTGGYGYTF. The CDR3 coding sequence is TGTGCCAGTAGTTACACAACCGGGACAGGGGGTTATGGCTACACCTTC. The rearrangement uses TRBV19 and TRBJ1-2; 11 nucleotides line up with TRBD1. In germline, CDR1 is LNHDA, CDR2 SQIVND (reference sequence). This CDR3 contains 16 residues. The junction had 10 bases not matched to a gene; V was cut back by 5 bases and J by 5 bases.

The rearrangement uses TRBV14 and TRBJ2-7, with 7 bases fitting TRBD1. Trimming at V came to 4 bases and at J to 4 bases, leaving 10 bases not matched to a gene. Per germline, CDR1 SGHDN and CDR2 FVKESK. This CDR3 contains 15 residues. The CDR3 bases are TGTGCCAGCAGCCTAAAACAGGGGCTTCCTTACGAGCAGTACTTC. Translating gives CASSLKQGLPYEQYF. The full variable domain, in which reference TRBV14 and TRBJ2-7 provide the parts outside the CDR3, is EAGVTQFPSHSVIEKGQTVTLRCDPISGHDNLYWYRRVMGKEIKFLLHFVKESKQDESGMPNNRFLAERTGGTYSTLKVQPAELEDSGVYFCASSLKQGLPYEQYFGPGTRLTVT.

This chain links TRBV12-3 or TRBV12-4 with TRBJ1-5; 8 bases fit TRBD1. J lost 2 bases, V lost 6 bases, and 0 bases had no gene match. The CDR3 spans 13 residues. The CDR3 coding sequence is TGTGCCAGCAGGACAGGGGGCAATCAGCCCCAGCATTTT. It translates to CASRTGGNQPQHF.

The rearrangement links TRBV27 to TRBJ1-1, with a possible D match to TRBD1 (6 bases). V was pared by 4 bases and J by 4 bases, with 22 bases between. Germline CDR1 and CDR2: MNHEY and SMNVEV (reference sequence). The CDR3 sequence is 17 residues long. The CDR3 sequence is CASSSPSRTARATEAFF. CDR3 nucleotides: TGTGCCAGCAGTTCCCCCTCGAGGACAGCGCGAGCCACTGAAGCTTTCTTT.

The chain links TRBV2 to TRBJ1-5; possibly TRBD1 for D (5 bases). Germline CDR1 SNHLY, CDR2 FYNNEI. Trimming left V 4 bases short and J 0 bases short, with 10 bases between. CDR3 length equals 15 residues. CDR3 in DNA: TGTGCCAGCAGTGCAGGGAAGTATAGCAATCAGCCCCAGCATTTT. It encodes CASSAGKYSNQPQHF.

The V gene is TRBV5-8, the J gene TRBJ1-4, with D hard to call. The V and J ends lost 1 base and 8 bases respectively, with 15 bases between them. CDR1 is SGHTS and CDR2 is YDEGEE in the germline V gene. The CDR3 has 15 amino acids. CDR3 bases: TGTGCCAGCAGCTTGTATCCCCACCCCCTAGAAAAACTGTTTTTT. Protein sequence: CASSLYPHPLEKLFF. The full variable domain, with the rest looked up from reference TRBV5-8 and TRBJ1-4, is EAGVTQSPTHLIKTRGQQATLRCSPISGHTSVYWYQQALGLGLQFLLWYDEGEERNRGNFPPRFSGRQFPNYSSELNVNALELEDSALYLCASSLYPHPLEKLFFGSGTQLSVL.

This clone appeared a few times. The sample has other DNA sequences that encode this CDR3 too. This sequence joins TRBV12-3 or TRBV12-4 and TRBJ2-5; D call uncertain. Trimming pared 5 bases from V and 4 bases from J, leaving 5 bases between. The CDR3 loop spans 11 amino acids. CDR3 DNA sequence: TGTGCCAGCAGTCCCGGAGAGACCCAGTACTTC. Its translation: CASSPGETQYF.

The chain recombines TRBV27 with TRBJ1-1; no definite D call. Germline lookup yields CDR1 MNHEY and CDR2 SMNVEV (reference sequence). V was shortened by 3 bases and J by 4 bases, with 9 bases between the two germline ends. The CDR3 loop spans 13 amino acids. The CDR3 DNA is TGTGCCAGCAGTTTCAGGCGGGTCACTGAAGCTTTCTTT. Protein: CASSFRRVTEAFF.

This chain uses TRBV5-1 with TRBJ1-6, with a tentative D call TRBD1 (6 bases). Germline V lookup: CDR1 SGHRS, CDR2 YFSETQ. V was trimmed by 0 bases and J by 9 bases, leaving 13 bases between them. The CDR3 has 15 amino acids. As DNA, the CDR3 is TGCGCCAGCAGCTTGGTTGGGGGCGAGAGTTCACCCCTCCACTTT. Translated, it gives CASSLVGGESSPLHF.

The rearrangement links TRBV23-1 to TRBJ1-2; 9 bases match TRBD1. TRBV23-1 is classed as an ORF, of uncertain function. This CDR3 spans 17 amino acids. Trimming took 5 bases from V and 4 from J; bases not matched to a gene: 14. The CDR3 DNA sequence: TGCGCCAGCAGTTCTCCGGGACAGGGTTCTGCTCGCTATGGCTACACCTTC. Its translation: CASSSPGQGSARYGYTF.

The J gene is TRBJ2-3, the V gene TRBV19, with TRBD2 matching 13 bases. CDR1 and CDR2 (germline): LNHDA, SQIVND (reference sequence). V gave up 5 bases and J gave up 0 bases; unmatched junction bases: 2. This CDR3 has 16 amino acids. The CDR3 DNA follows: TGTGCCAGTAGTTGGACTAGCGGGGGTAGCACAGATACGCAGTATTTT. This sequence encodes CASSWTSGGSTDTQYF.

This chain connects TRBV6-5 to TRBJ1-2; 7 bases map to TRBD1. Germline V gene data show CDR1 as MNHEY and CDR2 as SVGAGI. The CDR3 runs to 12 residues. The V and J ends lost 10 bases and 5 bases, in that order; junction bases with no gene match: 7. CDR3 sequence (DNA): TGTGCCACCCGACAGGGTGTGTATGGCTACACCTTC. Translated: CATRQGVYGYTF.

The chain joins TRBV9 to TRBJ1-3, with 9 bases matching TRBD1. With V trimmed by 4 bases and J by 4 bases, 9 bases remained unmatched. The CDR3 sequence is 16 residues long. CDR1 is SGDLS, CDR2 YYNGEE, per germline. This CDR3 is CASSPNSGTGGNTIYF. The CDR3 DNA reads TGTGCCAGCAGCCCCAACTCCGGGACAGGGGGAAACACCATATATTTT.

The chain has TRBV7-9 and TRBJ1-4, with 10 bases matching TRBD1. V gave up 5 bases and J gave up 10 bases; unmatched junction bases: 4. This CDR3 has 13 residues. Germline loops: CDR1 SEHNR, CDR2 FQNEAQ (reference sequence). The CDR3 DNA reads TGTGCCAGCAGCCTAGGACAGGGGGGAAAACTGTTTTTT. Its protein is CASSLGQGGKLFF.

The chain recombines TRBV5-5 with TRBJ1-2; no firm D call. Per the germline V gene, CDR1 is SGHKS and CDR2 is YYEKEE (reference sequence). The CDR3 length is 13 residues. V was cut by 1 base and J by 2 bases, with 6 bases left in between. The CDR3 coding sequence is TGTGCCAGCAGCTTGTTCTTAAACTATGGCTACACCTTC. As protein: CASSLFLNYGYTF.